This T cell receptor beta chain came from a study of blood T cells in healthy people across ages. This clonotype was observed a handful of times. Germline V gene data show CDR1 as DFQATT and CDR2 as SNEGSKA (reference sequence). This CDR3 region has 12 residues. The germline V and J ends were trimmed by 4 bases and 1 base, with 7 bases remaining between them. The second PCR ran roughly 6 to 11 cycles with a sample-barcoded 5' primer and J-beta primers. MiXCR was run by TCRdb on the 5' RACE reads, yielding one entry per CDR3 protein. The sample holds approximately 850,000 distinct CDR3 sequences, roughly 64% seen once.

This chain uses TRBV20-1 with TRBJ2-5; D not resolved. The sequenced material came from blood. The source is a young man in good health. The CDR3 DNA reads as TGCAGTGCTACCTCACGCCAAGAGACCCAGTACTTC. Its translation: CSATSRQETQYF.